This is a list of T cell receptor beta chains from one sample in a study of human T cells and chemical hapten exposure. TCRdb re-derived calls from the RACE reads in MiXCR, one entry per CDR3 protein. This table holds 340,000 or so distinct CDR3 sequences, around 7% found once. Here the sequenced sample was whole blood, taken in connection with sensitization to the hapten diphenylcyclopropenone (DPC). These receptors all come from a woman under 30 with alopecia areata. Some clones in this sample may be carry-over from other donors' samples. The CDR3 runs from the conserved cysteine through the conserved F or W. A D gene is named only where the DNA matches it firmly. Expanded clones get a size class; other rows say once, few or many, or leave the size out.

d_call j_call clone_size v_call cdr3_aa cdr3_nt
NA TRBJ1-1 few TRBV6-2/TRBV6-3 CASSYYPGPRAEAFF TGTGCCAGCAGTTACTATCCGGGGCCTAGGGCTGAAGCTTTCTTT
NA TRBJ2-1 NA TRBV5-1 CASSLEKGGNEQFF TGCGCCAGCAGCTTGGAAAAGGGGGGGAATGAGCAGTTCTTC
NA TRBJ1-5 NA TRBV6-2/TRBV6-3 CASRNSGQPGQPQHF TGTGCCAGCAGAAATTCCGGACAGCCGGGTCAGCCCCAGCATTTT
NA TRBJ1-2 NA TRBV5-5 CASSLERTNLYGYTF TGTGCCAGCAGCTTGGAACGGACAAATCTCTATGGCTACACCTTC
NA TRBJ1-1 few TRBV12-3/TRBV12-4 CASSPGDNRNTEAFF TGTGCCAGCAGTCCTGGGGACAACCGGAACACTGAAGCTTTCTTT
TRBD1 TRBJ2-7 NA TRBV3-1 CASSRQGHYEQYF TGTGCCAGCAGTCGACAGGGCCACTACGAGCAGTACTTC
TRBD2 TRBJ2-3 many TRBV4-3 CASSQDEAGEGRDTQYF TGCGCCAGCAGCCAAGATGAAGCGGGGGAGGGCCGGGATACGCAGTATTTT
NA TRBJ2-2 NA TRBV4-2 CASSQEYRDTGELFF TGTGCCAGCAGCCAAGAGTATCGCGACACCGGGGAGCTGTTTTTT
NA TRBJ1-3 many TRBV12-3/TRBV12-4 CASSFAGRLSGNTIYF TGTGCCAGCAGTTTCGCTGGACGGCTCTCTGGAAACACCATATATTTT
NA TRBJ2-1 many TRBV12-3/TRBV12-4 CASSLNRGNSDEQFF TGTGCCAGCAGTTTAAACCGGGGGAATTCGGATGAGCAGTTCTTC
TRBD1 TRBJ1-6 few TRBV25-1 CASSGRQGVDSPLHF TGTGCCAGCAGTGGCCGACAGGGAGTGGATTCACCCCTCCACTTT
NA TRBJ2-1 many TRBV20-1 CSARWTESSYNEQFF TGCAGTGCTAGATGGACGGAAAGCTCCTACAATGAGCAGTTCTTC
NA TRBJ1-1 few TRBV29-1 CSVVEGGEAFF TGCAGCGTTGTGGAGGGTGGTGAAGCTTTCTTT
NA TRBJ2-3 many TRBV29-1 CSVEVVDTQYF TGCAGCGTTGAGGTGGTGGATACGCAGTATTTT
NA TRBJ2-3 few TRBV7-2 CASSPDFTSTDTQYF TGTGCCAGCAGCCCGGACTTTACTAGCACAGATACGCAGTATTTT
TRBD1 TRBJ2-2 many TRBV7-7 CASSPTGIGELFF TGTGCTAGCAGCCCGACAGGGATCGGGGAGCTGTTTTTT
NA TRBJ2-1 many TRBV12-3/TRBV12-4 CASSLDTGHNEQFF TGTGCCAGCAGTTTAGATACAGGGCACAATGAGCAGTTCTTC
TRBD2 TRBJ2-1 NA TRBV2 CASSATGTSGGVWSNEQFF TGTGCCAGCAGTGCTACCGGGACTAGCGGGGGGGTGTGGAGTAATGAGCAGTTCTTC
NA TRBJ1-1 many TRBV7-3 CASSLKGPRTEAFF TGTGCCAGCAGCTTAAAGGGCCCAAGGACTGAAGCTTTCTTT
NA TRBJ1-5 NA TRBV12-3/TRBV12-4 CASSLEGYLRDNQPQHF TGTGCCAGCAGTTTAGAGGGCTACCTGAGGGACAATCAGCCCCAGCATTTT